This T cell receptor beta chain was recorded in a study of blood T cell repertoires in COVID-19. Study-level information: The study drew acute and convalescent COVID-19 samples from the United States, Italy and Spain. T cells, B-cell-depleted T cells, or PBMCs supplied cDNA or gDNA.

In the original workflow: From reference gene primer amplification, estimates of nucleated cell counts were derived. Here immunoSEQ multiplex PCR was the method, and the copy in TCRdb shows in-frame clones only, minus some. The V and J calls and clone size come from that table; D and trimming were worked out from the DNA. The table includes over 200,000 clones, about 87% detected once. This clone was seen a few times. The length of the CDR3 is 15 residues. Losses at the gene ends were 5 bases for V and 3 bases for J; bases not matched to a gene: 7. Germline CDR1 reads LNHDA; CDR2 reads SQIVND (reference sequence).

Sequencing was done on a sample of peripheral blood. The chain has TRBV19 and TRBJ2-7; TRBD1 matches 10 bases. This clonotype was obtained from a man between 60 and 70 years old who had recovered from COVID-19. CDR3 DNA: TGTGCCAGTAGTCACCTTAGGACAGGGGGCTACGAGCAGTACTTC. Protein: CASSHLRTGGYEQYF.